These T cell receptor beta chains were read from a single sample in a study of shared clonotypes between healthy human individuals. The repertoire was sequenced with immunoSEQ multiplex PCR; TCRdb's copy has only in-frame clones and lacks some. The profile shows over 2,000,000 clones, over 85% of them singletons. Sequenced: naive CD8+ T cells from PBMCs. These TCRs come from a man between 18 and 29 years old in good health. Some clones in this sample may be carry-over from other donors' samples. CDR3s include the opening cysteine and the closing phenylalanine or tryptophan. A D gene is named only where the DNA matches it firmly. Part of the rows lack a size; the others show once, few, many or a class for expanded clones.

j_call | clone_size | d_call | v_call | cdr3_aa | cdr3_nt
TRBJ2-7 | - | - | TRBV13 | CASSSFLTGVPEQYF | TGTGCCAGCAGCTCCTTCCTGACGGGAGTTCCCGAGCAGTACTTC
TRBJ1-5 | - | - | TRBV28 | CASGPGEGNQPQHF | TGTGCCAGCGGGCCGGGAGAAGGCAATCAGCCCCAGCATTTT
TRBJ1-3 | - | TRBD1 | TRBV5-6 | CASSSTGYGNTIYF | TGTGCCAGCAGCTCGACAGGGTACGGAAACACCATATATTTT
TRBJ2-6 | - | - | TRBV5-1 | CASSLVGIAGANVLTF | TGCGCCAGCAGCTTGGTGGGAATCGCCGGGGCCAACGTCCTGACTTTC
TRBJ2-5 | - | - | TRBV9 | CASSPHPGLRSETQYF | TGTGCCAGCAGCCCTCATCCGGGACTCAGGTCGGAGACCCAGTACTTC
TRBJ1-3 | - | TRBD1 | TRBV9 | CASSATGGNTIYF | TGTGCCAGCAGCGCGACAGGGGGAAACACCATATATTTT
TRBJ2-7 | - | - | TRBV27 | CASSFSESYEQYF | TGTGCCAGCAGTTTTAGCGAGAGCTACGAGCAGTACTTC
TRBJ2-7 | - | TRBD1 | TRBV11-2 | CASSIGTGGKSWYEQYF | TGTGCCAGCAGCATAGGGACAGGCGGAAAGAGTTGGTACGAGCAGTACTTC
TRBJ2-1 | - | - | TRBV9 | CASSPRLAQHNEQFF | TGTGCCAGCAGCCCGCGGCTAGCTCAACACAATGAGCAGTTCTTC
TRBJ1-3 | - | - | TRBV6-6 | CASSYSVSGNTIYF | TGTGCCAGCAGTTACTCGGTCTCTGGAAACACCATATATTTT
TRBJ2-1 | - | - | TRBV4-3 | CASSQAGEGDFNEQFF | TGCGCCAGCAGCCAGGCAGGGGAGGGGGATTTCAATGAGCAGTTCTTC
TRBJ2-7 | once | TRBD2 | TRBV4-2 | CASSPPRTGGYEQYF | TGTGCCAGCAGCCCCCCCCGGACGGGGGGCTACGAGCAGTACTTC
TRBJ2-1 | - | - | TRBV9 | CASSVGGSWGDEQFF | TGTGCCAGCAGCGTAGGCGGATCTTGGGGCGATGAGCAGTTCTTC
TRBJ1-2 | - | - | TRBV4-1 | CASSQEPGQKSYGYTF | TGCGCCAGCAGCCAAGAGCCCGGACAGAAATCTTATGGCTACACCTTC
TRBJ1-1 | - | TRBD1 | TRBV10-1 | CASSEPGQPEAFF | TGCGCCAGCAGTGAGCCGGGACAGCCTGAAGCTTTCTTT
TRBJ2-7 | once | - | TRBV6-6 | CASSLGPWPYEQYF | TGTGCCAGCAGTTTGGGGCCGTGGCCCTACGAGCAGTACTTC
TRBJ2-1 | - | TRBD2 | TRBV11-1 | CASSLVTSGVNEQFF | TGTGCCAGCAGCTTAGTAACTAGCGGAGTCAATGAGCAGTTCTTC
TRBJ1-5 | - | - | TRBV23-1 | CASSQSGPRGRNQPQHF | TGCGCCAGCAGTCAATCGGGCCCGCGGGGACGCAATCAGCCCCAGCATTTT
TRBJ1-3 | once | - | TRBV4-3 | CASSQGSGGLDTIYF | TGCGCCAGCAGCCAAGGGTCGGGGGGTCTGGACACCATATATTTT
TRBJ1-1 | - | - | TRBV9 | CASSAFDLAKNTEAFF | TGTGCCAGCAGCGCTTTCGACCTGGCTAAGAACACTGAAGCTTTCTTT
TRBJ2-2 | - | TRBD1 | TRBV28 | CASSFGNRDSHANTGELFF | TGTGCCAGCAGTTTCGGAAACCGGGACAGCCACGCGAACACCGGGGAGCTGTTTTTT
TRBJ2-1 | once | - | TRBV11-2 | CASSLDLGLPSSSYNEQFF | TGTGCCAGCAGCTTAGATCTGGGGCTACCGTCTAGCTCCTACAATGAGCAGTTCTTC
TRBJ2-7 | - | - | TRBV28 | CASQLLGGRGEYEQYF | TGTGCCAGCCAACTCTTGGGGGGGCGCGGGGAATACGAGCAGTACTTC
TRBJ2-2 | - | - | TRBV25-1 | CASSDPGQELFF | TGTGCCAGCAGTGACCCTGGACAGGAGCTGTTTTTT
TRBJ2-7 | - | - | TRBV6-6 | CASSPLAREQYF | TGTGCCAGCAGCCCCCTGGCCAGGGAGCAGTACTTC
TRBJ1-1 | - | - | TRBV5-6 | CASSLEGEGTEAFF | TGTGCCAGCAGCTTGGAGGGCGAGGGGACTGAAGCTTTCTTT
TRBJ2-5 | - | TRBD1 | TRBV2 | CASSWTGGTQETQYF | TGTGCCAGCAGTTGGACAGGGGGGACACAAGAGACCCAGTACTTC
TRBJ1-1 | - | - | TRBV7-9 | CASSLIRVNTEAFF | TGTGCCAGCAGCTTAATAAGAGTGAACACTGAAGCTTTCTTT
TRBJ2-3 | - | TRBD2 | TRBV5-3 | CARSLPPGLAGRGVDTQYF | TGTGCCAGAAGCCTTCCGCCGGGACTAGCGGGCAGGGGGGTAGATACGCAGTATTTT
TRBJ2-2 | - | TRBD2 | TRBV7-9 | CAPSGRASGELFF | TGTGCCCCTAGCGGGAGGGCCTCCGGGGAGCTGTTTTTT
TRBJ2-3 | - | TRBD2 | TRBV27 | CASSSPTSGRLDTQYF | TGTGCCAGCAGTTCACCCACTAGCGGGAGGTTAGATACGCAGTATTTT
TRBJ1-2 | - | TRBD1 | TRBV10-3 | CAITQGQGGDGYTF | TGTGCCATCACCCAAGGACAGGGCGGGGATGGCTACACCTTC
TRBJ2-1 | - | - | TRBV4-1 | CASSQAPPRDLVGNEQFF | TGCGCCAGCAGCCAAGCTCCCCCCCGGGACCTGGTGGGCAATGAGCAGTTCTTC
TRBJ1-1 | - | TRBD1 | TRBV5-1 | CASSLDLQGANEAFF | TGCGCCAGCAGCTTGGATCTACAGGGGGCAAATGAAGCTTTCTTT
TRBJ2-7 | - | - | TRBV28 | CASSPRDGVYEQYF | TGTGCCAGCAGCCCGAGGGACGGCGTCTACGAGCAGTACTTC
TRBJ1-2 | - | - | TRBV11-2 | CASSSLRAGYTF | TGTGCCAGCAGCTCTCTAAGGGCTGGCTACACCTTC
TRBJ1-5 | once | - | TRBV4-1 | CASSQESVAQPQHF | TGCGCCAGCAGCCAAGAGTCCGTAGCCCAGCCCCAGCATTTT
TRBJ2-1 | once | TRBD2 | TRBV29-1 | CSSKPGLAGVDNEQFF | TGCAGCTCGAAACCGGGACTAGCGGGAGTTGACAATGAGCAGTTCTTC
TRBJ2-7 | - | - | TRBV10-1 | CASSAGNEQYF | TGCGCCAGCAGTGCAGGGAACGAGCAGTACTTC
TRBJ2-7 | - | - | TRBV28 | CASSPIIRTFYEQYF | TGTGCCAGCAGCCCGATCATCAGAACCTTCTACGAGCAGTACTTC
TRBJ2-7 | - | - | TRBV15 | CATSRGGIEQYF | TGTGCCACCAGCAGGGGGGGTATCGAGCAGTACTTC
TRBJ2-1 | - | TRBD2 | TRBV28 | CASRPFPLGLGGNEQFF | TGTGCCAGCAGGCCTTTCCCCCTGGGACTAGGAGGCAATGAGCAGTTCTTC
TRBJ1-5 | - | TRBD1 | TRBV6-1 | CASSEGIGSPPYTGVPGQPQHF | TGTGCCAGCAGTGAAGGGATCGGGTCCCCCCCCTACACAGGGGTACCAGGTCAGCCCCAGCATTTT
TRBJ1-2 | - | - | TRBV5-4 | CATAFNGNYGYTF | TGTGCCACCGCATTCAATGGCAACTATGGCTACACCTTC
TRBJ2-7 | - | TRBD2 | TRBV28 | CASSLWIAGYFYEQYF | TGTGCCAGCAGTTTATGGATAGCGGGGTACTTCTACGAGCAGTACTTC
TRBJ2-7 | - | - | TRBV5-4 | CASKLREKSHEQYF | TGTGCCAGCAAATTGAGGGAGAAATCCCACGAGCAGTACTTC
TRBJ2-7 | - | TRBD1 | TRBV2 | CASSTDDRVDYSYEQYF | TGTGCCAGCAGTACAGACGACAGGGTTGACTACTCCTACGAGCAGTACTTC
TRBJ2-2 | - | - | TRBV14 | CASSQERNLAGELFF | TGTGCCAGCAGCCAAGAGAGGAATCTCGCCGGGGAGCTGTTTTTT
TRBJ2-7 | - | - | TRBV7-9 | CASSLMTEQYF | TGTGCCAGCAGCTTAATGACGGAGCAGTACTTC
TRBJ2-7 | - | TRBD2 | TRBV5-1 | CASSWGPGLAGYEQYF | TGCGCCAGCAGCTGGGGCCCGGGACTAGCGGGGTACGAGCAGTACTTC